This T cell receptor beta chain was recovered during a study of naive and memory T cell subsets (dated by TCRdb to about 2017). With regard to the full study: According to the figure summarizing the samples, there were around 10 blood donors, 7 tuberculin skin test biopsies and 3 saline control biopsies. Skin biopsies were taken from tuberculin skin test sites or from saline-injected control sites and were processed for RNA extraction as described before. PCR2 was typically a SYBR Green qPCR stopped at a set threshold; low-input samples could instead use end-point PCR (roughly 6 cycles). Study-wide conclusions, independent of this receptor: The higher numbers of TCRs at tuberculin skin test sites were interpreted as T cell infiltration of a delayed type IV hypersensitivity reaction. TCR sequences were reportedly recovered from both types of skin biopsy, with far more TCRs being found at tuberculin skin test sites. The potential sensitivity of the RNA-based method to TCR transcript changes with T cell activation and differentiation was acknowledged. The paper did not give details on skin biopsy collection and RNA processing but referred to earlier studies for those details.

The treatment or condition label, as the study defines it: skin biopsy from PPD injection site in Mantoux-positive individual. Using 3' ligation of a UMI-containing oligonucleotide to TCR cDNA, the study laid out a robust and sensitive protocol to amplify, sequence and analyze TCRs. Tuberculin skin test biopsies were obtained from sites injected with PPD in individuals who had a positive Mantoux test. Total RNA was treated with RQ1 DNase, without cell sorting, prior to reverse transcription, with an input of roughly 1 to 1000 ng being targeted. Libraries were prepared from skin biopsies and whole blood so that pipeline robustness could be tested in samples in which T cells form a minority population. Library construction relied on UMI-ligation and nested PCR. The ligated cDNA was amplified in four rounds of PCR with nested alpha and beta constant region primers together with the SP2 primer. TCR RNA was reverse transcribed with SuperScript IV using alpha and beta constant region primers for the blood and skin samples. An oligonucleotide carrying the Illumina SP2 primer and a UMI was ligated to the 3' end of the cDNA by means of T4 RNA ligase 1. To prevent hairpin formation, the 12-nucleotide UMI was made up of two random hexamers with an eight-base spacer between them. From the second PCR onward, TCR alpha and beta chain libraries were processed separately and dual indexed for multiplexing. After pooling, the indexed libraries were analyzed by capillary electrophoresis and sequenced on either an Illumina MiSeq or NextSeq. PhiX DNA at roughly 4.5-7.5% was added to the libraries to raise base diversity and improve cluster recognition. On the study's bioinformatics: UMIs were extracted from read 2 by Demultiplexor and combined with the TCR sequence from read 1, and reads were split according to sample indices. V and J genes and V-J junctions were identified by Decombinator, and each TCR was assigned a five-part identifier that included V and J deletions. Collapsinator used UMIs to correct sequencing errors and PCR amplification heterogeneity, yielding UMI-based abundance per TCR. CDR3Translator turned identifiers into nucleotide sequence, translated the nucleotide sequence into amino acids, and pulled out CDR3 regions based on terminal motifs. After normalization to the amount of input RNA, the error-corrected alpha and beta TCR counts from blood and from skin were compared. In-frame beta chains were kept once TCRdb had trimmed the public reads at Q25 with fastp and called clones with MiXCR. Under each unique CDR3 protein, matching rows form one entry showing the most common genes and DNA. Here the V and J calls rest on TCRdb's processing, not on the authors' analysis. Here the sample has around 33,000 distinct CDR3 sequences; 6.5% to 8% occur a single time. Approximately 3.3% of the sample is held by the ten biggest clonotypes.

This clonotype was found a few times. The target of this receptor is not known. No base quality values were provided; no much bigger clone lies one nucleotide off. Sequencing was performed on skin, taken from a tuberculin skin test site. The TCR sequence derives from an adult in good health.

The base sequence is TGTGCCAGCAGCTGGGGGACAGGGTTCAATTCACCCCTCCACTTT. Translated, this gives CASSWGTGFNSPLHF. Recombination connected TRBV7-2 to TRBJ1-6, with 9 bases aligning to TRBD1. Trimming leaves V shorter by 4 bases and J shorter by 7 bases, with the junction holding 5 bases beyond the gene matches. Looking up the germline V gene yields CDR1 SGHTA and CDR2 FQGNSA. Including the terminal cysteine and phenylalanine, the CDR3 comprises 15 residues. Only the CDR3 part of the read is kept: 45 bases, read in frame from the first base.